This TCR beta chain is drawn from a study of blood T cell repertoires in COVID-19. Study-wide background: COVID-19 samples, acute and convalescent, were from the United States, Italy and Spain.

The study recruited people aged 18 to 89 years across about two dozen US areas. This CDR3 region has 15 residues. J lost 3 bases, V lost 3 bases, and 7 bases had no gene match. In germline, CDR1 is SQVTM, CDR2 ANQGSEA. As handled by the study authors: Counts of nucleated cells, estimated from reference gene primer amplification, were obtained. Some clones are missing from TCRdb's copy, which holds only in-frame ones; the method was immunoSEQ multiplex PCR. For V, J and clone size, that table is used; D and trimming come from the DNA. The sample yields some 300,000 clones, 90% seen once. The TCR sequence derives from a woman aged 18-29 years with acute COVID-19. V is TRBV29-1 and J is TRBJ2-5; 10 bases map to TRBD2. The source material was PBMCs or T cells enriched from blood (not recorded which). The CDR3 region is CSVESPGTSEETQYF. The CDR3, as DNA: TGCAGCGTTGAGTCACCCGGGACTAGCGAAGAGACCCAGTACTTC.